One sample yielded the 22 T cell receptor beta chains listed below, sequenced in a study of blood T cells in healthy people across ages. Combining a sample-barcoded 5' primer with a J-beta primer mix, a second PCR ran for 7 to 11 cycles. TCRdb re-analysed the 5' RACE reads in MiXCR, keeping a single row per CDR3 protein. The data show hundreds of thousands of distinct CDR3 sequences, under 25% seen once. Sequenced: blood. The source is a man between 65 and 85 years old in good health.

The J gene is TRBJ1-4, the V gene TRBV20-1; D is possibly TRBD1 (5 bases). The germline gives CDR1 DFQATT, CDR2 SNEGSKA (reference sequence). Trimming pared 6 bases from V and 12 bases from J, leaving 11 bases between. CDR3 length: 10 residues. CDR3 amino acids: CSAEGRELFF. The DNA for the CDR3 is TGCAGTGCGGAGGGCAGGGAACTGTTTTTT.

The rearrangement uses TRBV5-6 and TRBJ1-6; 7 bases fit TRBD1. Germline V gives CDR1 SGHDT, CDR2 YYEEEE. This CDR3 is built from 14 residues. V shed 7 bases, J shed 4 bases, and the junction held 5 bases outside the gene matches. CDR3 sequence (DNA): TGTGCCAGCGCCCTGGGACAGTATAATTCACCCCTCCACTTT. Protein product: CASALGQYNSPLHF.

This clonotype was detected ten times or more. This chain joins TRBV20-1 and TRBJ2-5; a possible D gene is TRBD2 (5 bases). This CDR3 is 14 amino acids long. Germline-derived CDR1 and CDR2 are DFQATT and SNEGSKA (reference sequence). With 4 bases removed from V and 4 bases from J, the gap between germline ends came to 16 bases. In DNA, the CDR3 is TGCAGTGCTACTCGGACTGCCGTCTCAGAGACCCAGTACTTC. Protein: CSATRTAVSETQYF.

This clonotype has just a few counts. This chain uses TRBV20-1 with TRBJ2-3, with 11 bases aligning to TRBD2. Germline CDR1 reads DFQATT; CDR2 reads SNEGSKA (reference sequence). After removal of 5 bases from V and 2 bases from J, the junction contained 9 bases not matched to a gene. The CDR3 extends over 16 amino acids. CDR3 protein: CSAQPKLAGATDTQYF. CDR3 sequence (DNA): TGCAGTGCTCAGCCCAAACTAGCGGGAGCCACAGATACGCAGTATTTT.

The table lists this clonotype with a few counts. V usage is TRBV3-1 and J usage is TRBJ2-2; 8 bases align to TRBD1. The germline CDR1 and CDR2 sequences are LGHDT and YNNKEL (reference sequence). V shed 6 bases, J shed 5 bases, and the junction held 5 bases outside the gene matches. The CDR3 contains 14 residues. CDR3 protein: CASRRQGATGELFF. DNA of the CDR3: TGTGCCAGCAGGCGTCAGGGGGCGACCGGGGAGCTGTTTTTT. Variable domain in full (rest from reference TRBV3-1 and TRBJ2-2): DTAVSQTPKYLVTQMGNDKSIKCEQNLGHDTMYWYKQDSKKFLKIMFSYNNKELIINETVPNRFSPKSPDKAHLNLHINSLELGDSAVYFCASRRQGATGELFFGEGSRLTVL.

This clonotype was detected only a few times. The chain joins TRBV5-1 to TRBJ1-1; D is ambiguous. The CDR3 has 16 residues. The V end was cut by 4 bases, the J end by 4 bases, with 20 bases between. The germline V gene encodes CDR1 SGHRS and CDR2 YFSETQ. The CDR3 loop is CASSLNVIEGGTEAFF. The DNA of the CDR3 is TGCGCCAGCAGCCTGAACGTAATAGAGGGTGGCACTGAAGCTTTCTTT. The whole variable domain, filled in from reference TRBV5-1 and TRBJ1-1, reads KAGVTQTPRYLIKTRGQQVTLSCSPISGHRSVSWYQQTPGQGLQFLFEYFSETQRNKGNFPGRFSGRQFSNSRSEMNVSTLELGDSALYLCASSLNVIEGGTEAFFGQGTRLTVV.

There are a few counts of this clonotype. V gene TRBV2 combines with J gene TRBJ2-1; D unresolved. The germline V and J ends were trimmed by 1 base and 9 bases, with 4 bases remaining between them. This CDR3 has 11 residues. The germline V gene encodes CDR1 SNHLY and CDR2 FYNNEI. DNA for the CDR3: TGTGCCAGCAGTGAAGAGGCTGAGCAGTTCTTC. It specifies CASSEEAEQFF.

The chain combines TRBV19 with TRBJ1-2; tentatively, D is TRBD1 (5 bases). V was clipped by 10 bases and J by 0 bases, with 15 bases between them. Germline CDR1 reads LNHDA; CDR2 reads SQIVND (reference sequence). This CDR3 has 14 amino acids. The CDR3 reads CATGRGGANYGYTF. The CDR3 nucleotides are TGTGCCACCGGGCGGGGCGGAGCTAACTATGGCTACACCTTC.

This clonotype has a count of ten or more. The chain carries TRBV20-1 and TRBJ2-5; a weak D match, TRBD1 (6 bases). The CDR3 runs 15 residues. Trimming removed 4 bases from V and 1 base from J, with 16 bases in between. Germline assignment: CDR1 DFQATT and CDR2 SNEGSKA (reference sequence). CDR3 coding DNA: TGCAGTGCTACCGCCGGTGGCAGGGGCCAAGAGACCCAGTACTTC. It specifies CSATAGGRGQETQYF.

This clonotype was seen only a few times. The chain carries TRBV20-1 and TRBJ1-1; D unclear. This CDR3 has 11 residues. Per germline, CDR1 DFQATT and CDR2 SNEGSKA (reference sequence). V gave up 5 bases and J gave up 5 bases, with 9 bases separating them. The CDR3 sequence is CSADLGTEAFF. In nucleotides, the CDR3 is TGCAGTGCTGACCTGGGGACTGAAGCTTTCTTT.

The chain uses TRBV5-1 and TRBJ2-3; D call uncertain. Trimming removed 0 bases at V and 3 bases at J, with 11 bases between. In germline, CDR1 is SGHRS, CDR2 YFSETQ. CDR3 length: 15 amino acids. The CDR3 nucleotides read TGCGCCAGCAGCTTGGGGTCTCCTCAAACAGATACGCAGTATTTT. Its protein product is CASSLGSPQTDTQYF.

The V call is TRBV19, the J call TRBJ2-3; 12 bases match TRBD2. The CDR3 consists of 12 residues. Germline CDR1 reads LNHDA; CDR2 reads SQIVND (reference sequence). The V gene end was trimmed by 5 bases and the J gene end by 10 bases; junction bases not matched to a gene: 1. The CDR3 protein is CASSLAGGAQYF. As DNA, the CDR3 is TGTGCCAGTAGTCTAGCGGGAGGGGCGCAGTATTTT.

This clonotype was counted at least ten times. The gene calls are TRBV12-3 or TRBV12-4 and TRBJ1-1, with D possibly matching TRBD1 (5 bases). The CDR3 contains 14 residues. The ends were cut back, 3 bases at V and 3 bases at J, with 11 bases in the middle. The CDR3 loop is CASSFGGGYTEAFF. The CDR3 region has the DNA TGTGCCAGCAGTTTTGGTGGGGGGTACACTGAAGCTTTCTTT.

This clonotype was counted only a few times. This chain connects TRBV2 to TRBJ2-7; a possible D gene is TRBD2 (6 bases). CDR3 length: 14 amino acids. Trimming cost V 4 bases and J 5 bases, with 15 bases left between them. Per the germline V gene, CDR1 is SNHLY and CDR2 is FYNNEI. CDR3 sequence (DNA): TGTGCCAGCAGTGCCCTTCGCGGAGGGAACGAGCAGTACTTC. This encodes CASSALRGGNEQYF.

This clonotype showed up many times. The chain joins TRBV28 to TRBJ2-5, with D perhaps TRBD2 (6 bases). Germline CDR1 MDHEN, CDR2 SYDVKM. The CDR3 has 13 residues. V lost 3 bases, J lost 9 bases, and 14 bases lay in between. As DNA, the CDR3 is TGTGCCAGCAGTTTTCGCGGACGGGGGTCCCAGTACTTC. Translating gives CASSFRGRGSQYF.

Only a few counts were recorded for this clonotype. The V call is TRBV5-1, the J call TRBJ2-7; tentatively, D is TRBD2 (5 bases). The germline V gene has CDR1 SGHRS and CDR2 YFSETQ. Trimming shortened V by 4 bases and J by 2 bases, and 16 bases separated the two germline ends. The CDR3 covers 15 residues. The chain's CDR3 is CASSRTTGSPYEQYF. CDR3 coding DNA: TGCGCCAGCAGCCGTACTACGGGGTCTCCCTACGAGCAGTACTTC.

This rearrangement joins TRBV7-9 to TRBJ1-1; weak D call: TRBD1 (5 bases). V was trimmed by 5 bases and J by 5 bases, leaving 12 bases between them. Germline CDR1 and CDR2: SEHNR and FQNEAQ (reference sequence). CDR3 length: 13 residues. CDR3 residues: CASSPLRGTEAFF. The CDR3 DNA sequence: TGTGCCAGCAGCCCCCTAAGGGGAACTGAAGCTTTCTTT.

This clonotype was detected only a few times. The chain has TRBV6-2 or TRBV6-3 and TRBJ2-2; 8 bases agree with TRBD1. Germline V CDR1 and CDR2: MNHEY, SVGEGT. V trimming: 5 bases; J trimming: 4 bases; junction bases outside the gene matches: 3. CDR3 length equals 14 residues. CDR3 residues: CASSQTGATGELFF. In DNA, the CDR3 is TGTGCCAGCAGTCAGACAGGGGCCACCGGGGAGCTGTTTTTT.

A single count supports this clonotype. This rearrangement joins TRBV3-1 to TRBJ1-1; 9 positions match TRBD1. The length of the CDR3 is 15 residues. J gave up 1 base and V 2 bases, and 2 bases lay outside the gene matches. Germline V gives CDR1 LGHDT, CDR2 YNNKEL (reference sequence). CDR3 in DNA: TGTGCCAGCAGCCAATGGGACAGGGAGAACACTGAAGCTTTCTTT. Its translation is CASSQWDRENTEAFF.

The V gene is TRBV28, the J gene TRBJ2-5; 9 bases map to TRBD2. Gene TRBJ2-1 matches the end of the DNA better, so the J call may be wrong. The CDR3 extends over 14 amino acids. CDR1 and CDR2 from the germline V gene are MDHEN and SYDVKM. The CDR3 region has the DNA TGTGCCAGTCTGGGGCGGGAGGGCCACAATGAGCAGTTCTTC. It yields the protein CASLGREGHNEQFF.

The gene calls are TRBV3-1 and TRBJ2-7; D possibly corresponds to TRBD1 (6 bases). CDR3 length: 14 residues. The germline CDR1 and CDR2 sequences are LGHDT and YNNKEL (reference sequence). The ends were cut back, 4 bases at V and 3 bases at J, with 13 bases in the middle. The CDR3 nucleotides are TGTGCCAGCAGCCCTACAGGGCTACGCTACGAGCAGTACTTC. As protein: CASSPTGLRYEQYF.

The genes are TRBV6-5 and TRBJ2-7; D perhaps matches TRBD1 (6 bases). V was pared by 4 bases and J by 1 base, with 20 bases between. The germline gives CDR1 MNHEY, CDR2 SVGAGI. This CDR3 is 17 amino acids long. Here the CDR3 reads CASSSSFGGTISYEQYF. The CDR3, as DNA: TGTGCCAGCAGTTCCTCCTTTGGGGGCACGATATCCTACGAGCAGTACTTC.